This T cell receptor beta chain was sequenced for a study of CD8 T cells in ankylosing spondylitis. CDR1 is ENHRY and CDR2 is SYGVKD in the germline V gene. The CDR3 has 13 amino acids. V was clipped by 8 bases and J by 0 bases; unmatched bases: 3. This clonotype was recorded many times. MiXCR was run by TCRdb on the 5' RACE reads, yielding one entry per CDR3 protein. The sample contains 30,000 to 45,000 distinct CDR3 sequences, approximately 6% of which appear only once. This clonotype was sampled from a male donor with ankylosing spondylitis or in good health (not recorded which). This chain joins TRBV10-3 and TRBJ2-7, with 8 bases that match TRBD1. The sequenced sample consisted of blood, either unsorted or a sorted T cell fraction (not recorded which). CDR3 nucleotide sequence: TGTGCCATCGGGGACAGGACCTCCTACGAGCAGTACTTC. Amino acid sequence: CAIGDRTSYEQYF.